This TCR beta chain was documented in a study of CD8 T cells in Susac syndrome. Random hexamers were used to reverse transcribe 0.5 to 1 ug of RNA. Each CDR3 protein is one row after TCRdb ran MiXCR on the immunoSEQ multiplex PCR reads. The sample yields 150,000 to 200,000 distinct CDR3 sequences, around 94% seen once. Study-wide points: Only a relatively small number of individuals were included in the TCR sequencing and HLA analysis.

Sequencing of TCR beta drew on CD8+ and CD4+ T cells from blood. Matching for age and sex applied to the controls, who were healthy donors. Purification of the CD8+ and CD4+ T cells relied on negative isolation, and TEMRA cells underwent FACS enrichment. Comments on this clonotype: Its antigen remains unknown.

Germline-derived CDR1 and CDR2 are DFQATT and SNEGSKA (reference sequence). This CDR3 contains 14 residues. Trimming pared 3 bases from V and 8 bases from J, leaving 19 bases between. The clonotype was recovered from a human donor in good health. Sequencing used CD4+ T cells from PBMCs. This rearrangement joins TRBV20-1 to TRBJ1-2; a weak D match, TRBD1 (6 bases). CDR3: CSASGTRGRGGYTF. DNA for the CDR3: TGCAGTGCTAGTGGGACCCGGGGGCGAGGAGGCTACACCTTC.